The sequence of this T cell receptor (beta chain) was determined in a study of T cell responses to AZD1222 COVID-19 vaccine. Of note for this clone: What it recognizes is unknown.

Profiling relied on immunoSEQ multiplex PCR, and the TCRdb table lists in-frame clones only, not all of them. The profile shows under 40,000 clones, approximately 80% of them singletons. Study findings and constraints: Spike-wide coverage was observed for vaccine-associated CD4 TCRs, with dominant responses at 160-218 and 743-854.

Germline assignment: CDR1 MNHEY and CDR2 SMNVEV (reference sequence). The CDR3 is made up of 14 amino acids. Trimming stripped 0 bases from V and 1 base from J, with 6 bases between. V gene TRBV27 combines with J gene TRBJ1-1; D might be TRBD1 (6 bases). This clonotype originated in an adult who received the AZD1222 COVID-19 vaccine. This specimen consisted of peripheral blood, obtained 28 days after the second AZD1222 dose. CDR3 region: CASSLSGGNTEAFF. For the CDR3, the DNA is TGTGCCAGCAGTTTATCAGGGGGGAACACTGAAGCTTTCTTT.